A selection of T cell receptor beta chains follows, all from one sample in a study of CD8 T cells in ankylosing spondylitis. TCRdb itself ran the 5' RACE reads through MiXCR, one entry per CDR3 protein. The table has 450,000 to 550,000 distinct CDR3 sequences, roughly 5% seen once. Sequencing was carried out using blood, either unsorted or a sorted T cell fraction (not recorded which). Receptors originate from a male donor with ankylosing spondylitis. The conserved cysteine and the conserved F or W are not part of the CDR3 here. Size values are once, few and many counts, or a class for expanded clones, and some rows have none.

v_call,clone_size,j_call,cdr3_aa
TRBV14,-,TRBJ2-1,ASSQDYLPYNEQF
TRBV27,many,TRBJ2-2,ASSFSRGRGTGELF
TRBV5-1,-,TRBJ2-7,ASSPAQGGVHEQY
TRBV7-2,few,TRBJ2-3,ASSPGQGAADTQY
TRBV6-2/TRBV6-3,few,TRBJ1-1,ATKDRVDTEAF
TRBV6-1,many,TRBJ1-1,ASSRTGYTEAF
TRBV20-1,many,TRBJ2-1,SARGASGGRNEQF
TRBV28,many,TRBJ2-7,ASSYPYSVEQY
TRBV20-1,many,TRBJ1-3,SGLNTGTGLNTIY
TRBV3-1,many,TRBJ1-5,ASSQGPDNQPQH
TRBV7-3,many,TRBJ1-1,ASSTIPGSHTEAF
TRBV7-2,many,TRBJ2-1,ASSLDWSGIGEQF
TRBV11-1,-,TRBJ2-6,ASSLVRPTGRALGANVLT
TRBV5-6,-,TRBJ2-7,ASGPQLPRTSGSHEQY
TRBV7-8,many,TRBJ1-2,ASSRQGWQGGYT
TRBV12-5,many,TRBJ2-1,ASGLRPDVNCEQF
TRBV20-1,many,TRBJ1-5,SVTIGGHNQPQH
TRBV15,many,TRBJ1-6,ATSEDLNSPLH
TRBV7-2,-,TRBJ2-1,ASSLLAGTNEQF
TRBV2,many,TRBJ2-2,ASSEGAGAGELF
TRBV20-1,many,TRBJ1-6,SATTGSSYNSPLH
TRBV28,many,TRBJ2-5,ASSSDRVQETQY
TRBV5-6,many,TRBJ2-7,ASSSGQRSYEQY
TRBV20-1,many,TRBJ1-1,SAREGFGTEAF
TRBV3-1,many,TRBJ2-1,ASSQVWLVAYNEQF
TRBV5-1,-,TRBJ2-1,ASSPGGVTEQF
TRBV7-2,many,TRBJ2-1,ASSTRAGVGNEQF
TRBV7-2,many,TRBJ2-7,ASSLGAGVSYEQY
TRBV6-2/TRBV6-3,many,TRBJ2-5,ASTRMETQY